This TCR beta chain was identified during a study of blood T cell repertoires in COVID-19. The wider study: Acute-phase and convalescent COVID-19 samples originated in the United States, Italy and Spain. T cells, B-cell-depleted T cells, or PBMCs supplied cDNA or gDNA.

While infection was still active, Seattle patients were enrolled and then followed longitudinally. CDR1 is SNHLY and CDR2 is FYNNEI in the germline V gene. CDR3 size: 15 residues. With V trimmed by 6 bases and J by 6 bases, 9 bases remained unmatched. In the authors' methods: Reference gene primer amplification gave nucleated cell count estimates. Here immunoSEQ multiplex PCR was the method, and the copy in TCRdb shows in-frame clones only, minus some. V, J and clone size are those of that table, while D and trimming were read from the DNA. The sample yields 300,000 to 350,000 clones, approximately 88% seen once.

The chain carries TRBV2 and TRBJ1-5; TRBD1 agrees at 9 bases. The sample taken for sequencing was peripheral blood. The receptor's source is a woman aged 30 to 39 with COVID-19, enrolled during active disease. The CDR3 here is CASRIPGQGSQPQHF. CDR3 sequence (DNA): TGTGCCAGCAGAATACCGGGACAGGGAAGTCAGCCCCAGCATTTT.